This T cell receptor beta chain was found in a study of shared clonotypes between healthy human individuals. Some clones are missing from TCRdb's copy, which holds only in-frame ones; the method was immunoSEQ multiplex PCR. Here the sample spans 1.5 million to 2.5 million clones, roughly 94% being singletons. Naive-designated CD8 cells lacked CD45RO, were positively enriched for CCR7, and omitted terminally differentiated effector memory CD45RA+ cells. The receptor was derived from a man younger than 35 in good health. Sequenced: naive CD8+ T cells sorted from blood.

The CDR3 loop reads CASSLTGPYEQFF. As DNA, the CDR3 is TGTGCCAGCAGCTTGACAGGGCCGTATGAGCAGTTCTTC. The V gene is TRBV7-9, the J gene TRBJ2-1; TRBD1 aligns across 7 bases. Germline values: CDR1 SEHNR, CDR2 FQNEAQ (reference sequence). Losses at the gene ends were 3 bases for V and 8 bases for J; bases not matched to a gene: 4. This CDR3 is built from 13 residues. Full variable domain (rest looked up from reference TRBV7-9 and TRBJ2-1): DTGVSQNPRHKITKRGQNVTFRCDPISEHNRLYWYRQTLGQGPEFLTYFQNEAQLEKSRLLSDRFSAERPKGSFSTLEIQRTEQGDSAMYLCASSLTGPYEQFFGPGTRLTVL.